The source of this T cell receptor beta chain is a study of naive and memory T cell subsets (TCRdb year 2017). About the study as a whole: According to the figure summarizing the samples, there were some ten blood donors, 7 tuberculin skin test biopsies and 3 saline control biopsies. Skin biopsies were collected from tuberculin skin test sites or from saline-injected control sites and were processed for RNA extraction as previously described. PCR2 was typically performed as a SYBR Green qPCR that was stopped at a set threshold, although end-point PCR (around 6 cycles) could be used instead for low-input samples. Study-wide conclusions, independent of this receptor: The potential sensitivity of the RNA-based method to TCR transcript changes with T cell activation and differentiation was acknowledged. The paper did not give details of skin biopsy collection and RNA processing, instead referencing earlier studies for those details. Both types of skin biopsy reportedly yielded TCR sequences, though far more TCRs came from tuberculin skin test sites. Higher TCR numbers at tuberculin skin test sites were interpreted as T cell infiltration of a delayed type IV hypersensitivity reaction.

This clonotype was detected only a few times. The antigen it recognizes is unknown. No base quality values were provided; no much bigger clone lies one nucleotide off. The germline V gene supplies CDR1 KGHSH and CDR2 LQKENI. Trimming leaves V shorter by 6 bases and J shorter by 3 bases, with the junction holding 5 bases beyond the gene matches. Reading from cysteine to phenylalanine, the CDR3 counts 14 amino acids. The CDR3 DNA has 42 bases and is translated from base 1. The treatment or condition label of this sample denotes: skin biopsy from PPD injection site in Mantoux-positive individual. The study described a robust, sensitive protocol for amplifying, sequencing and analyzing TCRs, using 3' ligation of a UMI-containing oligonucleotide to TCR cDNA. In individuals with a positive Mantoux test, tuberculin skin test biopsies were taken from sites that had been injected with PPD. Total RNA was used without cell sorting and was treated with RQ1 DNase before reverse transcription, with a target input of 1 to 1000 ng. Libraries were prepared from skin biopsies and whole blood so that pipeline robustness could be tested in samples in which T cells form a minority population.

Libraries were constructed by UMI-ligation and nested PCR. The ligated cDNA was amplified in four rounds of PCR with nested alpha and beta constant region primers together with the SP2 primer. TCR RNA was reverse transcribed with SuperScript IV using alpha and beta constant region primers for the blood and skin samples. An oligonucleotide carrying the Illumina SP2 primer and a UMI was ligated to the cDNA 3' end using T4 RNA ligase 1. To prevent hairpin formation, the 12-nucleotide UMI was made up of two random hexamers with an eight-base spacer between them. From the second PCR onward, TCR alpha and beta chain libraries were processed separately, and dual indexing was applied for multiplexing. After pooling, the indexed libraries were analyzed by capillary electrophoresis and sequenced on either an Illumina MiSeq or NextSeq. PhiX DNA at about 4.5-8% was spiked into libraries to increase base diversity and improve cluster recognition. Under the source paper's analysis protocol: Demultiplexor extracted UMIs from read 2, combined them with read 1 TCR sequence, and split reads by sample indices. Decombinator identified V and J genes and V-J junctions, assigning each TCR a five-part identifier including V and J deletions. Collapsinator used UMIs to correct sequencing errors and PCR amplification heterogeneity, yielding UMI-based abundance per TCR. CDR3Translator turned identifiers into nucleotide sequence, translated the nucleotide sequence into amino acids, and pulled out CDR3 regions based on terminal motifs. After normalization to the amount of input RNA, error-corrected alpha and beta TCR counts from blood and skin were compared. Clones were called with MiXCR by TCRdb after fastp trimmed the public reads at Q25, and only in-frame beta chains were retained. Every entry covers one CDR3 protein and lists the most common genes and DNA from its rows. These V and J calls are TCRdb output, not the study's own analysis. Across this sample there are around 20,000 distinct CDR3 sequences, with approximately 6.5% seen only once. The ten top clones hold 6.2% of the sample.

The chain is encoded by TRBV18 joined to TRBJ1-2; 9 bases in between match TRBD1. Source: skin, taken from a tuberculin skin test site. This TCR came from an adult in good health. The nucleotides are TGTGCCAGCTCCGGGACAGGGCTGGACTATGGCTACACCTTC. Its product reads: CASSGTGLDYGYTF.